These 23 T cell receptor beta chains share one sample of origin, sequenced in a study of metastatic and nonmetastatic thyroid tumors. Through MiXCR, TCRdb re-clonotyped the PCR reads. The table records about 40,000 clones, approximately 13% of them present only once. All patients were untreated before thyroid surgery. The specimen was blood. The receptors were gathered from a female donor with papillary thyroid cancer or a benign thyroid nodule (not recorded which). Some clones in this sample may be carry-over from other donors' samples.

At least ten counts were recorded for this clone. The V gene is TRBV20-1, the J gene TRBJ2-1; 9 bases align to TRBD2. Germline lookup yields CDR1 DFQATT and CDR2 SNEGSKA (reference sequence). The CDR3 consists of 17 residues. Germline trimming cut 2 bases from V and 7 bases from J; bases unmatched to any gene: 15. This CDR3 reads CSARIFGGRGTDNEQFF. CDR3 bases: TGCAGTGCTAGAATCTTCGGCGGGAGGGGAACGGATAATGAGCAGTTCTTC.

This clone was seen ten or more times. V is TRBV28 and J is TRBJ2-5, with D tentatively TRBD2 (5 bases). The CDR3 is 15 amino acids. Germline V gene data show CDR1 as MDHEN and CDR2 as SYDVKM. Trimming took 3 bases from V and 5 from J, leaving 16 bases between them. This CDR3 is CASSFPPIGGETQYF. The CDR3 DNA sequence: TGTGCCAGCAGTTTCCCTCCCATCGGAGGTGAGACCCAGTACTTC.

The chain is built from TRBV11-2 and TRBJ1-5; D unresolved. Per the germline V gene, CDR1 is SGHAT and CDR2 is FQNNGV. The CDR3 runs to 13 residues. With 1 base removed from V and 7 bases from J, the gap between germline ends came to 8 bases. The CDR3 region is CASSLGVGQPQHF. CDR3 bases: TGTGCCAGCAGCTTAGGAGTAGGCCAGCCCCAGCATTTT.

The chain has TRBV27 and TRBJ2-7, with 9 bases identical to TRBD2. With V trimmed by 4 bases and J by 7 bases, 23 bases remained unmatched. The CDR3 contains 19 residues. Germline V lookup: CDR1 MNHEY, CDR2 SMNVEV (reference sequence). DNA for the CDR3: TGTGCCAGCAGTTCCCGGACGTCGGGACTAGCTGGAGGGCCGAGGGAGCAGTACTTC. This encodes CASSSRTSGLAGGPREQYF.

This clone was observed a few times. Given a much more abundant clone one base away, this may be a read error. The chain couples TRBV2 to TRBJ1-1, with no clear D. The germline gives CDR1 SNHLY, CDR2 FYNNEI. The CDR3 contains 11 residues. V was trimmed by 0 bases and J by 7 bases, leaving 3 bases between them. CDR3: CASSEAREAFF. DNA for the CDR3: TGTGCCAGCAGTGAAGCGCGTGAAGCTTTCTTT.

This clone was seen repeatedly, ten times or more. The J gene is TRBJ1-1, the V gene TRBV7-9; D is perhaps TRBD1 (5 bases). CDR1 and CDR2 from the germline V gene are SEHNR and FQNEAQ (reference sequence). The ends were cut back, 5 bases at V and 4 bases at J, with 8 bases in the middle. The CDR3 has 12 residues. The CDR3 here is CASSLGVTEAFF. CDR3 nucleotides: TGTGCCAGCAGCCTAGGGGTCACTGAAGCTTTCTTT.

Comment on this clone: The junction differs from germline at one of its ends, possibly a read error. The chain uses TRBV28 and TRBJ2-3; D is uncertain. The CDR3 runs 12 residues. Looked up from germline, CDR1 is MDHEN and CDR2 is SYDVKM. The CDR3 loop reads CAISSETDTQDF. The CDR3 nucleotides are TGTGCCATCTCTTCCGAAACAGATACGCAGGATTTT.

This clone was seen at least ten times. The V gene is TRBV15, the J gene TRBJ1-1, with 7 positions matching TRBD1. Trimming at V came to 0 bases and at J to 6 bases, leaving 10 bases not matched to a gene. This CDR3 has 16 amino acids. The germline V gene has CDR1 LNHNV and CDR2 YYDKDF (reference sequence). The CDR3 region is CATSRDTTGRDSEAFF. The CDR3 DNA follows: TGTGCCACCAGCAGAGACACGACAGGGCGGGATTCTGAAGCTTTCTTT.

There are many counts of this clone. The chain is built from TRBV7-9 and TRBJ2-7; 8 positions match TRBD1. The CDR3 loop spans 15 amino acids. CDR1 SEHNR and CDR2 FQNEAQ come from the germline V gene (reference sequence). With 4 bases clipped from V and 2 bases from J, the junction kept 7 bases outside the gene matches. CDR3 loop: CASSSLLTGAYEQYF. The CDR3, as DNA: TGTGCCAGCAGCTCACTGTTGACAGGGGCCTACGAGCAGTACTTC. Full variable domain (missing parts from reference TRBV7-9 and TRBJ2-7): DTGVSQNPRHKITKRGQNVTFRCDPISEHNRLYWYRQTLGQGPEFLTYFQNEAQLEKSRLLSDRFSAERPKGSFSTLEIQRTEQGDSAMYLCASSSLLTGAYEQYFGPGTRLTVT.

This clone was detected many times. The V gene is TRBV19, the J gene TRBJ2-1; possibly TRBD1 for D (8 bases). The germline V gene has CDR1 LNHDA and CDR2 SQIVND (reference sequence). The CDR3 consists of 13 residues. V gave up 5 bases and J gave up 10 bases, with 15 bases separating them. CDR3 nucleotides: TGTGCCAGTAGTTTGACAGGGGAGGGCGAGCAGTTCTTC. It yields the protein CASSLTGEGEQFF.

This clone was counted many times. Just one base apart from a much larger clone, this may be a read error. The chain joins TRBV10-3 to TRBJ2-5; D might be TRBD2 (6 bases). The V gene's germline CDR1 is ENHRY and CDR2 SYGVKD. This CDR3 region has 14 residues. V lost 6 bases, J lost 4 bases, and 15 bases lay in between. CDR3 coding DNA: TGTGCCATCAGCACCGCCGGGGACTCAGAGACCCAGTACTTC. Translated, it gives CAISTAGDSETQYF.

This clone was seen at least ten times. The chain combines TRBV6-2 or TRBV6-3 with TRBJ2-7; no clear D. The germline V gene encodes CDR1 MNHEY and CDR2 SVGEGT. Trimming took off 5 bases at V and 2 bases at J, with 4 bases between the two ends. The CDR3 sequence is 11 residues long. The CDR3 sequence: CASSQTYEQYF. The CDR3 DNA reads as TGTGCCAGCAGTCAAACCTACGAGCAGTACTTC.

As to this clone: An end of the junction does not agree with germline; a read error may underlie this. The chain links TRBV6-2 or TRBV6-3 to TRBJ2-7; unclear D gene. CDR3 size: 14 residues. Germline CDR1 MNHEY, CDR2 SVGEGT. The CDR3 is CASGYYAFYYEQYF. The CDR3, as DNA: TGTGCCAGCGGTTACTATGCCTTCTACTACGAGCAGTACTTC.

This clone has ten or more counts. The CDR3 is CASSPRDSGGDRQFF. The CDR3 coding sequence is TGCGCCAGCAGCCCTAGAGATAGCGGGGGCGATCGGCAGTTCTTC. V usage is TRBV4-1 and J usage is TRBJ2-1; 9 nucleotides match TRBD2. Germline values: CDR1 MGHRA, CDR2 YSYEKL. This CDR3 is built from 15 residues. V shed 4 bases, J shed 12 bases, and the junction held 13 bases outside the gene matches.

On this clone: At one boundary the junction diverges from the germline segment, which might be a read error. This chain joins TRBV28 and TRBJ1-2; tentatively, D is TRBD1 (6 bases). The CDR3 length is 13 residues. Germline V gene lookup returns CDR1 MDHEN and CDR2 SYDVKM. CDR3 nucleotides: TGTGCCAGCATCTACAGGGTGTCCTATTGCTACACCTTC. It specifies CASIYRVSYCYTF.

The sample holds many counts of this clone. The rearrangement joins TRBV4-1 to TRBJ2-3; 8 bases are a match to TRBD2. Germline CDR1 reads MGHRA; CDR2 reads YSYEKL. This CDR3 comprises 17 residues. Trimming removed 0 bases from V and 0 bases from J; junction bases left unmatched: 5. The CDR3 coding sequence is TGCGCCAGCAGCCAAGATGGGGGGACTAGGAGCACAGATACGCAGTATTTT. Translated, it gives CASSQDGGTRSTDTQYF.

With regard to this clone: One junction end disagrees with the germline gene, perhaps due to a read error. The genes are TRBV27 and TRBJ1-6; D uncertain. Germline V lookup: CDR1 MNHEY, CDR2 SMNVEV (reference sequence). The CDR3 consists of 15 residues. CDR3 in amino acids: CASSTPGPVASPLHF. The CDR3 DNA reads TGCGCCAGCAGTACCCCGGGCCCAGTAGCCTCACCCCTCCACTTT.

This clone counts as medium-sized. Other DNA sequences in the same sample also yield this CDR3. The rearrangement joins TRBV12-3 or TRBV12-4 to TRBJ1-2; D call uncertain. The CDR3 totals 12 residues. Deletions cut 4 bases from V and 8 bases from J, with 11 bases between. Written as DNA, the CDR3 is TGTGCCAGCAGTTCTCCAACGGGAGGCTACACCTTC. This sequence encodes CASSSPTGGYTF.

This clone has a count of ten or more. The rearrangement links TRBV3-1 to TRBJ1-5; D is possibly TRBD1 (6 bases). The V gene's germline CDR1 is LGHDT and CDR2 YNNKEL (reference sequence). CDR3 size: 15 residues. V lost 4 bases, J lost 6 bases, and 16 bases lay in between. The CDR3 bases are TGTGCCAGCAGCCCCAAGAGCGGGGGCGCTCAGCCCCAGCATTTT. Encoded protein: CASSPKSGGAQPQHF. Supplemented by reference TRBV3-1 and TRBJ1-5, the full variable domain reads DTAVSQTPKYLVTQMGNDKSIKCEQNLGHDTMYWYKQDSKKFLKIMFSYNNKELIINETVPNRFSPKSPDKAHLNLHINSLELGDSAVYFCASSPKSGGAQPQHFGDGTRLSIL.

This clone has at least ten counts. The chain employs TRBV28 and TRBJ2-7; the match to TRBD1 covers 9 bases. Unmatched junction bases numbered 8, after V lost 5 bases and J lost 6 bases. CDR3 length: 14 amino acids. CDR1 is MDHEN and CDR2 is SYDVKM in the germline V gene. The CDR3 spells CASSTDRGVAEQYF. The CDR3 nucleotides read TGTGCCAGCAGTACCGACAGGGGGGTAGCCGAGCAGTACTTC.

The chain has TRBV12-3 or TRBV12-4 and TRBJ2-1; D is unclear. This CDR3 contains 14 residues. Trimming removed 7 bases at V and 0 bases at J, with 10 bases between. CDR3 in DNA: TGTGCCAGCACTGCGGATAGCTCCTACAATGAGCAGTTCTTC. This codes for CASTADSSYNEQFF.

This sequence joins TRBV18 and TRBJ2-7, with TRBD1 as a possible D gene (5 bases). Germline V CDR1 and CDR2: KGHSH, LQKENI. The V end lost 4 bases, the J end lost 5 bases, and 15 bases lay between the germline ends. The CDR3 has 14 amino acids. CDR3 sequence reads: CASSLAGSQDEQYF. The CDR3 nucleotides are TGTGCCAGCTCACTCGCAGGGTCCCAAGACGAGCAGTACTTC.

The table lists this clone with many counts. V and J are TRBV9 and TRBJ1-5; D call uncertain. This CDR3 has 13 amino acids. Looked up from germline, CDR1 is SGDLS and CDR2 is YYNGEE. Trimming took off 2 bases at V and 7 bases at J, with 10 bases between the two ends. DNA for the CDR3: TGTGCCAGCAGCGTGAGGATGGACCAGCCCCAGCATTTT. Its protein product is CASSVRMDQPQHF.